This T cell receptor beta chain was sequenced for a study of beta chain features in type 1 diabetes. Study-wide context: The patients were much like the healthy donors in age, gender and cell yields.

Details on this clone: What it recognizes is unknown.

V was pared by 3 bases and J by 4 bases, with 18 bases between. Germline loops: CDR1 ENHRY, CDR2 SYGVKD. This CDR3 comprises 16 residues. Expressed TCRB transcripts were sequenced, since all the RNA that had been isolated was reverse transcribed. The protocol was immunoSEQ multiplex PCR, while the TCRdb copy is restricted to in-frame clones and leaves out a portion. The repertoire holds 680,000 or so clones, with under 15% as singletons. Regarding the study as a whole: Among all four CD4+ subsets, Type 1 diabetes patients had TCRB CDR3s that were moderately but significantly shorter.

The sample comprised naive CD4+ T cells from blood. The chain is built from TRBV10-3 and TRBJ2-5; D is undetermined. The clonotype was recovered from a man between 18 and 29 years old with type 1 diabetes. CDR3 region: CAISDFPMGIGETQYF. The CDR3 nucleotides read TGTGCCATCAGTGACTTTCCAATGGGAATTGGAGAGACCCAGTACTTC.